These 20 T cell receptor beta chains share one sample of origin, sequenced in a study of OX40 agonist ivuxolimab in advanced cancers. The method was immunoSEQ multiplex PCR; TCRdb's version includes in-frame clones alone and lacks a portion of them. The sample yields about 150,000 clones, 85% to 95% seen once. The specimen was CD4+ or CD8+ T cells sorted from blood, collected in a trial of the OX40 agonist ivuxolimab. These receptors were obtained from an adult with an advanced solid tumor such as melanoma, head and neck, liver or kidney cancer.

The chain combines TRBV7-9 with TRBJ1-1, with D maybe TRBD1 (6 bases). V lost 5 bases and J lost 5, with 18 bases in between. The CDR3 totals 15 residues. Germline-derived CDR1 and CDR2 are SEHNR and FQNEAQ (reference sequence). CDR3 sequence reads: CASSPQAGARTEAFF. The CDR3, as DNA: TGTGCCAGCAGCCCTCAAGCAGGGGCGAGGACTGAAGCTTTCTTT.

The V call is TRBV5-1, the J call TRBJ1-2, with TRBD1 matching over 8 bases. Germline trimming cut 1 base from V and 7 bases from J; bases unmatched to any gene: 12. The CDR3 totals 16 residues. Germline loops: CDR1 SGHRS, CDR2 YFSETQ. CDR3: CASSLLQGAQSGGYTF. For the CDR3, the DNA is TGCGCCAGCAGCTTGTTGCAGGGGGCACAGTCTGGTGGCTACACCTTC. The variable domain in full, completed from reference TRBV5-1 and TRBJ1-2, reads KAGVTQTPRYLIKTRGQQVTLSCSPISGHRSVSWYQQTPGQGLQFLFEYFSETQRNKGNFPGRFSGRQFSNSRSEMNVSTLELGDSALYLCASSLLQGAQSGGYTFGSGTRLTVV.

A word on this clone: Other DNA sequences within the sample encode an identical CDR3. The V call is TRBV5-1, the J call TRBJ2-7, with D tentatively TRBD2 (5 bases). Germline V gives CDR1 SGHRS, CDR2 YFSETQ. The CDR3 runs 12 residues. V shed 0 bases and J shed 4 bases, with 5 bases lying between them. CDR3 residues: CASSLGGYEQYF. CDR3 nucleotide sequence: TGCGCCAGCAGCTTGGGCGGGTACGAGCAGTACTTC.

The chain couples TRBV11-2 to TRBJ2-1; TRBD2 aligns across 9 bases. The V gene's germline CDR1 is SGHAT and CDR2 FQNNGV. V was pared by 5 bases and J by 1 base, with 12 bases of the junction left unmatched. This CDR3 region has 18 residues. CDR3 in amino acids: CASSTPRAGGLSYNEQFF. In DNA, the CDR3 is TGTGCCAGCAGCACACCTAGAGCGGGAGGACTGTCCTACAATGAGCAGTTCTTC. Supplemented by reference TRBV11-2 and TRBJ2-1, the full variable domain reads EAGVAQSPRYKIIEKRQSVAFWCNPISGHATLYWYQQILGQGPKLLIQFQNNGVVDDSQLPKDRFSAERLKGVDSTLKIQPAKLEDSAVYLCASSTPRAGGLSYNEQFFGPGTRLTVL.

The chain has TRBV28 and TRBJ1-2, with 7 bases fitting TRBD1. The germline V gene encodes CDR1 MDHEN and CDR2 SYDVKM. V dropped 6 bases and J dropped 4; count of bases not matched to a gene: 11. The CDR3 totals 15 residues. CDR3 in DNA: TGTGCCAGCAGCCGGGAGGGGGCGCTGAGCTATGGCTACACCTTC. It encodes CASSREGALSYGYTF.

This clone was counted once. This sequence joins TRBV19 and TRBJ1-6; a weak D match, TRBD1 (5 bases). This CDR3 spans 15 amino acids. V lost 6 bases and J lost 8, with 17 bases in between. Germline values: CDR1 LNHDA, CDR2 SQIVND (reference sequence). The CDR3, as DNA: TGTGCCAGTAGCTCCCTGCCGGGGCTTCATTCACCCCTCCACTTT. Encoded protein: CASSSLPGLHSPLHF. Together with reference TRBV19 and TRBJ1-6, the CDR3 gives the full variable domain: DGGITQSPKYLFRKEGQNVTLSCEQNLNHDAMYWYRQDPGQGLRLIYYSQIVNDFQKGDIAEGYSVSREKKESFPLTVTSAQKNPTAFYLCASSSLPGLHSPLHFGNGTRLTVT.

V gene TRBV12-5 combines with J gene TRBJ2-2; D remains unclear. Germline V gives CDR1 LGHNT, CDR2 FRNRAP. The CDR3 is 17 residues long. V shed 0 bases and J shed 6 bases, with 17 bases lying between them. The CDR3 coding sequence is TGTGCTAGTGGTTTGGTATTGATGGGTGGCGTAGCCGGGGAGCTGTTTTTT. Encoded protein: CASGLVLMGGVAGELFF.

DNA of the CDR3: TGTGCCAGCAGTTTAGGGGGAAAACTGTTTTTT. Residues: CASSLGGKLFF. The V and J genes are TRBV28 and TRBJ1-4, with TRBD1 as a possible D gene (5 bases). Germline-derived CDR1 and CDR2 are MDHEN and SYDVKM. The V and J ends lost 2 bases and 10 bases respectively, with 5 bases between them. The length of the CDR3 is 11 residues.

This clone was observed once. The chain uses TRBV30 and TRBJ1-5, with a tentative D call TRBD1 (5 bases). Trimming removed 4 bases from V and 3 bases from J, with 10 bases in between. This CDR3 comprises 13 residues. Per the germline V gene, CDR1 is GTSNPN and CDR2 is SVGIG (reference sequence). In DNA, the CDR3 is TGTGCCTGGACTCCGGGACCCAATCAGCCCCAGCATTTT. It specifies CAWTPGPNQPQHF.

This chain joins TRBV18 and TRBJ2-2; no firm D call. The CDR3 is 17 residues long. V was cut by 0 bases and J by 1 base, with 12 bases left in between. From germline, CDR1 is KGHSH and CDR2 LQKENI. CDR3 residues: CASSPPSRLVNTGELFF. CDR3 nucleotides: TGTGCCAGCTCACCACCGAGTCGATTGGTGAACACCGGGGAGCTGTTTTTT.

CDR3 loop: CASSSTGSNQPQHF. CDR3 nucleotide sequence: TGTGCCAGCAGCTCAACAGGAAGCAATCAGCCCCAGCATTTT. The V and J genes are TRBV7-2 and TRBJ1-5; TRBD1 might be the D (5 bases). This CDR3 has 14 residues. Germline CDR1 reads SGHTA; CDR2 reads FQGNSA. Trimming removed 4 bases from V and 1 base from J, with 8 bases in between.

The CDR3 DNA reads TGCAGTGCTAGAGTCGGACAGGGACGGTTCTTC. Protein: CSARVGQGRFF. This chain uses TRBV20-1 with TRBJ2-1; 8 bases are shared with TRBD1. V shed 1 base, J shed 15 bases, and the junction held 5 bases outside the gene matches. The CDR3 contains 11 residues. Germline V gene sequence: CDR1 DFQATT, CDR2 SNEGSKA (reference sequence).

This rearrangement joins TRBV19 to TRBJ2-1; D unclear. The germline CDR1 and CDR2 sequences are LNHDA and SQIVND (reference sequence). This CDR3 has 14 amino acids. Trimming pared 11 bases from V and 0 bases from J, leaving 14 bases between. The CDR3 nucleotides are TGTGCCTCCAACTGGGGAAGCTCCTACAATGAGCAGTTCTTC. Its translation: CASNWGSSYNEQFF.

The chain employs TRBV30 and TRBJ2-2; 12 bases are a match to TRBD2. Germline V gene lookup returns CDR1 GTSNPN and CDR2 SVGIG (reference sequence). Trimming removed 3 bases from V and 4 bases from J; junction bases left unmatched: 6. CDR3 length equals 16 residues. The CDR3 DNA follows: TGTGCCTGGAGCCCGGGACTAGCGGGTATCACCGGGGAGCTGTTTTTT. Amino acids: CAWSPGLAGITGELFF.

The V call is TRBV2, the J call TRBJ2-1, with TRBD2 matching over 8 bases. V dropped 3 bases and J dropped 7; count of bases not matched to a gene: 5. CDR1 and CDR2 from the germline V gene are SNHLY and FYNNEI. The CDR3 is 14 residues long. For the CDR3, the DNA is TGTGCCAGCAGTGAGCAGCGGGGGCCTAATGAGCAGTTCTTC. It yields the protein CASSEQRGPNEQFF.

The gene calls are TRBV4-2 and TRBJ2-7; D possibly corresponds to TRBD1 (6 bases). Germline V gene lookup returns CDR1 LGHNA and CDR2 YNFKEQ. The length of the CDR3 is 15 residues. Trimming removed 0 bases from V and 2 bases from J, with 11 bases in between. The CDR3: CASSQDTDSPYEQYF. CDR3 in DNA: TGTGCCAGCAGCCAAGATACGGACAGCCCCTACGAGCAGTACTTC.

The chain recombines TRBV5-4 with TRBJ2-5; 12 bases fit TRBD2. The V and J ends lost 0 bases and 5 bases, in that order; junction bases with no gene match: 2. Per germline, CDR1 SGHNT and CDR2 YYREEE (reference sequence). The CDR3 totals 15 residues. DNA for the CDR3: TGTGCCAGCAGCTTGGGACTAGCGGGAGATGAGACCCAGTACTTC. It is translated as CASSLGLAGDETQYF.

The chain has TRBV27 and TRBJ1-2, with D maybe TRBD1 (5 bases). Germline V lookup: CDR1 MNHEY, CDR2 SMNVEV (reference sequence). The CDR3 contains 14 residues. V lost 1 base, J lost 9 bases, and 15 bases lay in between. Written as DNA, the CDR3 is TGTGCCAGCAGTTTATTCCCAGGGAGTAATAGCTACACCTTC. Protein product: CASSLFPGSNSYTF.

The chain links TRBV10-3 to TRBJ2-7; 7 nucleotides agree with TRBD1. The CDR3 covers 14 residues. Germline CDR1 is ENHRY and CDR2 is SYGVKD. V shed 2 bases and J 4 bases; nucleotides not matched to a gene: 5. The CDR3 spells CAISERQGSYEQYF. CDR3 bases: TGTGCCATCAGTGAGAGACAGGGATCATACGAGCAGTACTTC.

This clone was observed once. This sequence joins TRBV6-5 and TRBJ2-7; 9 bases are a match to TRBD1. V shed 6 bases, J shed 2 bases, and the junction held 5 bases outside the gene matches. The CDR3 is made up of 14 amino acids. CDR1 is MNHEY, CDR2 SVGAGI, per germline. CDR3 DNA: TGTGCCAGCAGCCTGCGACAGGGGGCCTACGAGCAGTACTTC. Translated, it gives CASSLRQGAYEQYF.